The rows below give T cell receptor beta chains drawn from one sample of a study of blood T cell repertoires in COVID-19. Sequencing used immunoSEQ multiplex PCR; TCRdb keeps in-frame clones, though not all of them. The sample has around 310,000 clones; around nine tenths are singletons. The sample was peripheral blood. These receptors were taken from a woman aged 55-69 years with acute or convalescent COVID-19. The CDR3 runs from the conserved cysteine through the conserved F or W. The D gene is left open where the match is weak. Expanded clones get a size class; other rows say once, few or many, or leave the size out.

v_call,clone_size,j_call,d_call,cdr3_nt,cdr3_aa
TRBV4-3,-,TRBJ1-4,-,TGCGCCAGCAGCCAAGAACCCGGGAGAGTGGACGAAAAACTGTTTTTT,CASSQEPGRVDEKLFF
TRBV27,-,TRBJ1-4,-,TGTGCCAGCAGTTTATTCCAGGGTGGCGAAAAACTGTTTTTT,CASSLFQGGEKLFF
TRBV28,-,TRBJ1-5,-,TGTGCCAGCAGTTTACGCGGCATTAGCGGCAATCAGCCCCAGCATTTT,CASSLRGISGNQPQHF
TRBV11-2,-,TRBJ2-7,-,TGTGCCAGCAGCCACCGGGTGGAGCAGTACTTC,CASSHRVEQYF
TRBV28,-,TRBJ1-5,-,TGTGCCAGCACCCAACTTAATCAGCCCCAGCATTTT,CASTQLNQPQHF
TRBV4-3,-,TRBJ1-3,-,TGCGCCAGCAGCCAAGATGAAAGGGGATCTGGAAACACCATATATTTT,CASSQDERGSGNTIYF
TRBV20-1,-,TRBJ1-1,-,TGCAGTGCTAGCTCGGGACATGAAGCTTTCTTT,CSASSGHEAFF
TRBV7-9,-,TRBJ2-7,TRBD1,TGTGCCAGCAGCTTAGGGGGGACAGGGTCCGAGCAGTACTTC,CASSLGGTGSEQYF
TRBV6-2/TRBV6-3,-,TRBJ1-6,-,TGTGCCAGCAGTCATCTTGACAGGCCTGATTCACCCCTCCACTTT,CASSHLDRPDSPLHF
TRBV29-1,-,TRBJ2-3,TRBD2,TGCAGCTCCAGGGCCACTAGCGGGATAAATACGCAGTATTTT,CSSRATSGINTQYF
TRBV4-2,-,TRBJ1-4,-,TGTGCCAGCAGCCCAGAAGATATTGCGGGGCGGGGAGAAAAACTGTTTTTT,CASSPEDIAGRGEKLFF
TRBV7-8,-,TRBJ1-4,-,TGTGCCAGCAGCTTAACAAAATCGAGGACAGTTGGATTTGAAAAACTGTTTTTT,CASSLTKSRTVGFEKLFF
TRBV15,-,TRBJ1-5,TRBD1,TGTGCCACCAGCAGACGAGGACAGGCTAGCAATCAGCCCCAGCATTTT,CATSRRGQASNQPQHF
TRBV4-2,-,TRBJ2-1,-,TGTGCCAGCAGCCAAGGCGTACTAGGAACCTTCAATGAGCAGTTCTTC,CASSQGVLGTFNEQFF
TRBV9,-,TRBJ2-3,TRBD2,TGTGCCAGCAGCGTAGGACTAGCCGAACGCACAGATACGCAGTATTTT,CASSVGLAERTDTQYF
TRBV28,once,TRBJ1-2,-,TGTGCCAGCAGGAGAGGACAGAGCTATGGCTACACCTTC,CASRRGQSYGYTF
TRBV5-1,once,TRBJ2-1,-,TGCGCCAGCAGCTTGGCTTTAGGGCGGGGTGGGCATGAGCAGTTCTTC,CASSLALGRGGHEQFF
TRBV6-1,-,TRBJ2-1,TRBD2,TGTGCCAGCAGTGAAGAGAGCGGGGGGTACTACAATGAGCAGTTCTTC,CASSEESGGYYNEQFF
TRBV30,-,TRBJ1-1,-,TGTGCCTGGAGTGTACTAGGGCCCTACACTGAAGCTTTCTTT,CAWSVLGPYTEAFF
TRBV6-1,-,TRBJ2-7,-,TGTGCCAGCAGTGCCAACCCTGCGGGGGCCTCATACGAGCAGTACTTC,CASSANPAGASYEQYF
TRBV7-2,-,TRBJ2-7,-,TGTGCCAGCAGCTGGTCTCGACGGGGCTACGAGCAGTACTTC,CASSWSRRGYEQYF
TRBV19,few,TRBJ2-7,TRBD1,TGTGCCAGTAGAGCTCAGGGGGAAGGTTCCTACGAGCAGTACTTC,CASRAQGEGSYEQYF
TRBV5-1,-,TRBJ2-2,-,TGCGCCAGCAGCCAAAGCCCGGGACATAACACCGGGGAGCTGTTTTTT,CASSQSPGHNTGELFF
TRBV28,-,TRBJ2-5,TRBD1,TGTGCCAGCAAAGATTGGACAGGGGCCCAGCAAGAGACCCAGTACTTC,CASKDWTGAQQETQYF
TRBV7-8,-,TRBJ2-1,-,TGTGCCAGCAGCTTCCCCGAGCGGCTAGCGATAAACAATGAGCAGTTCTTC,CASSFPERLAINNEQFF
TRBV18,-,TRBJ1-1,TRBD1,TGTGCCAGCTCACCACAAGGGACAGGGGGGACGAACACTGAAGCTTTCTTT,CASSPQGTGGTNTEAFF
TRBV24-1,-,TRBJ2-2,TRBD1,TGTGCCACCAGTGCCTTCGCCGGGACAGGGAACACCGGGGAGCTGTTTTTT,CATSAFAGTGNTGELFF
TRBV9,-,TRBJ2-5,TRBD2,TGTGCCAGCAGCGCCGGACTAGCGGGGGGGCCGCGGGAGACCCAGTACTTC,CASSAGLAGGPRETQYF
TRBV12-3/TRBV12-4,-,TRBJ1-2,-,TGTGCCAGCAGTTTACAGGGGTTCTATGGCTACACCTTC,CASSLQGFYGYTF
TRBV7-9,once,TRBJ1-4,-,TGTGCCAGCAGCGATACAGGTGATGCGATGGCTAATGAAAAACTGTTTTTT,CASSDTGDAMANEKLFF
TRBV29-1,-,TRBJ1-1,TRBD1,TGCAGCGTTGAAGGACAGGGAAGGACTGAAGCTTTCTTT,CSVEGQGRTEAFF
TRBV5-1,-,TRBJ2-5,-,TGCGCCAGCAGCCCCCTTTTTGAGGGCCAAGAGACCCAGTACTTC,CASSPLFEGQETQYF
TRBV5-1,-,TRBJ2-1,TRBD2,TGCGCCAGCAGCCTGAAAACTAGCGGGGGGGCACATGAGCAGTTCTTC,CASSLKTSGGAHEQFF
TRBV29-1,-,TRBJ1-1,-,TGCAGCGTTTCAGAGGGCACTGAAGCTTTCTTT,CSVSEGTEAFF
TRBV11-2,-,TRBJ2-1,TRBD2,TGTGCCAGCAGCGCTAGCGGGAGGGGTAACGATGAGCAGTTCTTC,CASSASGRGNDEQFF
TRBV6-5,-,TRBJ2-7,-,TGTGCCAGCACAACCGGCTCCTACGAGCAGTACTTC,CASTTGSYEQYF